A selection of T cell receptor beta chains follows, all from one sample in a study of T-cell memory formation after mild COVID-19. MiXCR, applied by TCRdb to the 5' RACE reads, yields one record per CDR3 protein. This table holds tens of thousands of distinct CDR3 sequences, 10% to 15% found once. The sample comprised PBMCs or a T cell subset sorted from them (not recorded which). The receptors were sampled from a man aged 18 to 29 who had mild COVID-19 (a few samples of this study predate the infection). Cell type and time point are not known. CDR3s include the opening cysteine and the closing phenylalanine or tryptophan. Fields, in order: J gene, clone size, D gene, V gene, CDR3 DNA, CDR3 protein. A D gene is named only where the DNA matches it firmly. Expanded clones are given a class, and other clones once, few, many or no size at all.

j_call: TRBJ1-2
clone_size: many
d_call: NA
v_call: TRBV5-4
cdr3_nt: TGTGCCAGCAGCTTCGGACCCGACTATGGCTACACCTTC
cdr3_aa: CASSFGPDYGYTF

j_call: TRBJ2-3
clone_size: NA
d_call: TRBD2
v_call: TRBV20-1
cdr3_nt: TGCAGTAAGGGAGGGGAAGCAGATACGCAGTATTTT
cdr3_aa: CSKGGEADTQYF

j_call: TRBJ2-1
clone_size: few
d_call: TRBD2
v_call: TRBV15
cdr3_nt: TGTGCCACCAGCAGAGATCCTTCGGGAGGGAATGAGCAGTTCTTC
cdr3_aa: CATSRDPSGGNEQFF

j_call: TRBJ2-1
clone_size: few
d_call: TRBD2
v_call: TRBV6-5
cdr3_nt: TGTGCCAGCAGTTACGGCGGGGGCTCCTACAATGAGCAGTTCTTC
cdr3_aa: CASSYGGGSYNEQFF

j_call: TRBJ2-1
clone_size: many
d_call: NA
v_call: TRBV6-5
cdr3_nt: TGTGCCAGCATGAAAGGGTCTATTCAGAATGAGCAGTTCTTC
cdr3_aa: CASMKGSIQNEQFF

j_call: TRBJ2-2
clone_size: NA
d_call: NA
v_call: TRBV9
cdr3_nt: TGTGCCAGCAGCGTAGTAGACGGGGCGGAGCTGTTTTTT
cdr3_aa: CASSVVDGAELFF

j_call: TRBJ2-2
clone_size: many
d_call: NA
v_call: TRBV5-1
cdr3_nt: TGCGCCAGCAGGCTAACAGACACCGGGGAGCTGTTTTTT
cdr3_aa: CASRLTDTGELFF

j_call: TRBJ2-3
clone_size: few
d_call: TRBD2
v_call: TRBV6-5
cdr3_nt: TGTGCCAGCAGTTTACGGGGGGGCAGCTCAGATACGCAGTATTTT
cdr3_aa: CASSLRGGSSDTQYF

j_call: TRBJ2-5
clone_size: NA
d_call: NA
v_call: TRBV12-3/TRBV12-4
cdr3_nt: TGTGCCAGCAGTCCCGACTGGGTAGCGGAAGAGACCCAGTACTTC
cdr3_aa: CASSPDWVAEETQYF

j_call: TRBJ2-5
clone_size: NA
d_call: TRBD1
v_call: TRBV5-4
cdr3_nt: TGTGCCAGCAGCAGACAGGGAGCGGTAGAGACCCAGTACTTC
cdr3_aa: CASSRQGAVETQYF

j_call: TRBJ2-3
clone_size: few
d_call: TRBD1
v_call: TRBV5-1
cdr3_nt: TGCGCCAGCAGCTTGGAAGACAGGGTCGGGGATACGCAGTATTTT
cdr3_aa: CASSLEDRVGDTQYF

j_call: TRBJ2-1
clone_size: NA
d_call: NA
v_call: TRBV29-1
cdr3_nt: TGCAGCGTTGAAGATTGGTATGATCAGTTCTTC
cdr3_aa: CSVEDWYDQFF

j_call: TRBJ2-1
clone_size: NA
d_call: TRBD2
v_call: TRBV12-3/TRBV12-4
cdr3_nt: TGTGCCAGCAGCCCCCCTAGCGGGGGGGTTAATGAGCAGTTCTTC
cdr3_aa: CASSPPSGGVNEQFF

j_call: TRBJ2-6
clone_size: NA
d_call: NA
v_call: TRBV5-1
cdr3_nt: TGCGCCAGCGGCCAGCTGGTTTCTGGGGCCAACGTCCTGACTTTC
cdr3_aa: CASGQLVSGANVLTF

j_call: TRBJ1-6
clone_size: few
d_call: NA
v_call: TRBV12-3/TRBV12-4
cdr3_nt: TGTGCCAGCAGCGCCTCCTCAAATTCACCCCTCCACTTT
cdr3_aa: CASSASSNSPLHF

j_call: TRBJ2-3
clone_size: many
d_call: NA
v_call: TRBV11-2
cdr3_nt: TGTGCCAGCAGCCCTCCTTACTGGGATACGCAGTATTTT
cdr3_aa: CASSPPYWDTQYF

j_call: TRBJ2-5
clone_size: few
d_call: NA
v_call: TRBV5-1
cdr3_nt: TGCGCCAGCAGCTTGGGGCCCGCCGGGGAACAAGAGACCCAGTACTTC
cdr3_aa: CASSLGPAGEQETQYF

j_call: TRBJ2-5
clone_size: NA
d_call: NA
v_call: TRBV3-1
cdr3_nt: TGTGCCAGCAGCCTGGGGACGGTTCAAGAGACCCAGTACTTC
cdr3_aa: CASSLGTVQETQYF

j_call: TRBJ2-7
clone_size: few
d_call: NA
v_call: TRBV27
cdr3_nt: TGTGCCAGCAGTCCCATAGAGAGTTCCTACGAGCAGTACTTC
cdr3_aa: CASSPIESSYEQYF

j_call: TRBJ1-6
clone_size: few
d_call: NA
v_call: TRBV5-1
cdr3_nt: TGCGCCAGCAGCCCGTACGGACCCACCGGGGGCGTAGATTCACCCCTCCACTTT
cdr3_aa: CASSPYGPTGGVDSPLHF

j_call: TRBJ2-7
clone_size: many
d_call: TRBD2
v_call: TRBV3-1
cdr3_nt: TGTGCCAGCAGCTTTAGCGGGGGACTCGAGCAGTACTTC
cdr3_aa: CASSFSGGLEQYF

j_call: TRBJ1-1
clone_size: NA
d_call: NA
v_call: TRBV2
cdr3_nt: TGTGCCAGCAACCCCGGTCAGCAGAACACTGAAGCTTTCTTT
cdr3_aa: CASNPGQQNTEAFF

j_call: TRBJ2-3
clone_size: many
d_call: TRBD1
v_call: TRBV5-1
cdr3_nt: TGCGCCAGCAGCGATGACAGGGGTTTTACAGATACGCAGTATTTT
cdr3_aa: CASSDDRGFTDTQYF

j_call: TRBJ1-5
clone_size: NA
d_call: TRBD1
v_call: TRBV6-1
cdr3_nt: TGTGCCAGCAGCGGTACAGGGGGAAGCAATCAGCCCCAGCATTTT
cdr3_aa: CASSGTGGSNQPQHF

j_call: TRBJ1-4
clone_size: few
d_call: NA
v_call: TRBV7-2
cdr3_nt: TGTGCCAGCAGCTCCCGTAATGAAAAACTGTTTTTT
cdr3_aa: CASSSRNEKLFF

j_call: TRBJ2-4
clone_size: many
d_call: NA
v_call: TRBV4-3
cdr3_nt: TGCGCCAGCAGCCCACAAGAGGGGCAATGGGACATTCAGTACTTC
cdr3_aa: CASSPQEGQWDIQYF

j_call: TRBJ2-2
clone_size: once
d_call: TRBD1
v_call: TRBV5-1
cdr3_nt: TGCGCCAGCAGCTTGGCGGGACAGGACACCGGGGAGCTGTTTTTT
cdr3_aa: CASSLAGQDTGELFF

j_call: TRBJ1-5
clone_size: NA
d_call: NA
v_call: TRBV4-3
cdr3_nt: TGCGCCAGCAGCCAAGGGAAGGGGAGCAATCAGCCCCAGCATTTT
cdr3_aa: CASSQGKGSNQPQHF

j_call: TRBJ1-2
clone_size: NA
d_call: TRBD1
v_call: TRBV18
cdr3_nt: TGTGCCAGCTCCCGGGACAGGGGGCTTGGCTACACCTTC
cdr3_aa: CASSRDRGLGYTF

j_call: TRBJ2-2
clone_size: NA
d_call: NA
v_call: TRBV7-3
cdr3_nt: TGTGCCAGCAGCTTAACCAGGGCGAACACCGGGGAGCTGTTTTTT
cdr3_aa: CASSLTRANTGELFF

j_call: TRBJ2-2
clone_size: many
d_call: NA
v_call: TRBV7-2
cdr3_nt: TGTGCCAGCACTACAAGACAGGCGAACACCGGGGAGCTGTTTTTT
cdr3_aa: CASTTRQANTGELFF

j_call: TRBJ2-1
clone_size: few
d_call: NA
v_call: TRBV5-1
cdr3_nt: TGCGCCAGCAGGGACCTGACCGGGACTCATACCTACAATGAGCAGTTCTTC
cdr3_aa: CASRDLTGTHTYNEQFF

j_call: TRBJ1-1
clone_size: NA
d_call: NA
v_call: TRBV2
cdr3_nt: TGTGCCAGCAGTGTTGGGACTGAAGCTTTCTTT
cdr3_aa: CASSVGTEAFF

j_call: TRBJ2-1
clone_size: many
d_call: NA
v_call: TRBV7-8
cdr3_nt: TGTGCCAGCAGCACCCGGACATTGCGCAATGAGCAGTTCTTC
cdr3_aa: CASSTRTLRNEQFF

j_call: TRBJ2-1
clone_size: NA
d_call: NA
v_call: TRBV2
cdr3_nt: TGTGCCAGCAGTGATCAGGGCTTTAGCAATGAGCAGTTCTTC
cdr3_aa: CASSDQGFSNEQFF

j_call: TRBJ2-3
clone_size: NA
d_call: NA
v_call: TRBV18
cdr3_nt: TGTGCCAGCTCACCACCGGGTGCAGGATCGGGCACAGATACGCAGTATTTT
cdr3_aa: CASSPPGAGSGTDTQYF

j_call: TRBJ2-5
clone_size: NA
d_call: NA
v_call: TRBV27
cdr3_nt: TGTGCCAGCAGTCCTCGGACGAGGGAGGAGACCCAGTACTTC
cdr3_aa: CASSPRTREETQYF

j_call: TRBJ2-5
clone_size: few
d_call: NA
v_call: TRBV18
cdr3_nt: TGTGCCAGCTCACCGGGGATTATCCAAGAGACCCAGTACTTC
cdr3_aa: CASSPGIIQETQYF

j_call: TRBJ2-5
clone_size: few
d_call: NA
v_call: TRBV7-3
cdr3_nt: TGTGCCAGCAGCTTAACGTCGGACGAGCAAGAGACCCAGTACTTC
cdr3_aa: CASSLTSDEQETQYF

j_call: TRBJ1-5
clone_size: NA
d_call: NA
v_call: TRBV20-1
cdr3_nt: TGCAGTGCGACTAACAGGGAGAAGGGGCCCCAGCATTTT
cdr3_aa: CSATNREKGPQHF

j_call: TRBJ2-3
clone_size: NA
d_call: NA
v_call: TRBV2
cdr3_nt: TGTGCCAGCAGTGAAGGGACAAGCACAGATACGCAGTATTTT
cdr3_aa: CASSEGTSTDTQYF

j_call: TRBJ2-2
clone_size: NA
d_call: NA
v_call: TRBV7-3
cdr3_nt: TGTGCCAGCAGCTTCGACGTGAACACCGGGGAGCTGTTTTTT
cdr3_aa: CASSFDVNTGELFF

j_call: TRBJ1-6
clone_size: few
d_call: TRBD1
v_call: TRBV9
cdr3_nt: TGTGCCAGCAGCGACGGACAGGGGTATTCACCCCTCCACTTT
cdr3_aa: CASSDGQGYSPLHF

j_call: TRBJ1-5
clone_size: NA
d_call: NA
v_call: TRBV19
cdr3_nt: TGTGCCAGTAGTATTCGGGTCGACTTTAGCAATCAGCCCCAGCATTTT
cdr3_aa: CASSIRVDFSNQPQHF

j_call: TRBJ2-5
clone_size: NA
d_call: TRBD2
v_call: TRBV7-2
cdr3_nt: TGTGCCAGCAGCTTAGCGATTACTAGCGGGGGGCGGGAGACCCAGTACTTC
cdr3_aa: CASSLAITSGGRETQYF

j_call: TRBJ2-3
clone_size: few
d_call: NA
v_call: TRBV12-3/TRBV12-4
cdr3_nt: TGTGCCAGCAGGATCACAGATACGCAGTATTTT
cdr3_aa: CASRITDTQYF

j_call: TRBJ2-2
clone_size: few
d_call: NA
v_call: TRBV7-2
cdr3_nt: TGTGCCAGCAGCTTAGTGTCCACGGTGAACACCGGGGAGCTGTTTTTT
cdr3_aa: CASSLVSTVNTGELFF

j_call: TRBJ1-2
clone_size: NA
d_call: NA
v_call: TRBV5-1
cdr3_nt: TGCGCCAGCATTACTCACCCGGACAGCATCTATGGCTACACCTTC
cdr3_aa: CASITHPDSIYGYTF

j_call: TRBJ1-1
clone_size: few
d_call: NA
v_call: TRBV7-2
cdr3_nt: TGTGCCAGCAGCCCGGGATTCAACACTGAAGCTTTCTTT
cdr3_aa: CASSPGFNTEAFF

j_call: TRBJ2-7
clone_size: few
d_call: NA
v_call: TRBV6-1
cdr3_nt: TGTGCCAGCCGTGGAGTCTACGAGCAGTACTTC
cdr3_aa: CASRGVYEQYF

j_call: TRBJ2-1
clone_size: few
d_call: NA
v_call: TRBV25-1
cdr3_nt: TGTGCCAGCAGTGCTGGACTGACGAATGAGCAGTTCTTC
cdr3_aa: CASSAGLTNEQFF

j_call: TRBJ1-2
clone_size: many
d_call: NA
v_call: TRBV7-9
cdr3_nt: TGTGCCAGCAACCTGAACTATGACAGAACTGGCTACACCTTC
cdr3_aa: CASNLNYDRTGYTF

j_call: TRBJ1-1
clone_size: few
d_call: TRBD1
v_call: TRBV4-3
cdr3_nt: TGCGCCAGCAGCTCTCGGCCCCAGGGGGACACTGAAGCTTTCTTT
cdr3_aa: CASSSRPQGDTEAFF

j_call: TRBJ1-6
clone_size: few
d_call: NA
v_call: TRBV12-3/TRBV12-4
cdr3_nt: TGTGCCAGCAGTTTAAGGTTTAGTCCCCTCCACTTT
cdr3_aa: CASSLRFSPLHF